These 20 T cell receptor beta chains share one sample of origin, sequenced in a study of STAT3 mutations in large granular lymphocyte leukemia. Study-wide results and caveats: Every T-cell large granular lymphocyte leukemia patient had at least one immunodominant TCR beta clonotype.

Sequenced by immunoSEQ multiplex PCR; TCRdb stores in-frame clones only, minus some. The repertoire consists of 7,000 to 8,000 clones, with around 91% occurring once and the leading ten covering about half. No cognate antigen is known for these TCRs. The sequenced sample was peripheral blood mononuclear cells. All receptors come from a man aged 50 to 59 with T-cell large granular lymphocyte leukemia. Some clones in this sample may be carry-over from other donors' samples.

This rearrangement joins TRBV7-2 to TRBJ2-1; D gene uncertain. The CDR3 consists of 15 residues. Germline V gives CDR1 SGHTA, CDR2 FQGNSA. Trimming removed 1 base from V and 3 bases from J, with 10 bases in between. This CDR3 is CASSLGGAVYNEQFF. CDR3 DNA: TGTGCCAGCAGCTTAGGCGGTGCCGTCTACAATGAGCAGTTCTTC.

This clone was recorded only once. This chain joins TRBV5-4 and TRBJ2-3; the D gene is possibly TRBD2 (7 bases). Trimming shortened V by 3 bases and J by 5 bases, and 19 bases separated the two germline ends. CDR3 size: 16 residues. From germline, CDR1 is SGHNT and CDR2 YYREEE (reference sequence). The CDR3 spells CASSSSGGGAVDTQYF. The CDR3 DNA reads TGTGCCAGCAGCTCATCGGGTGGGGGGGCCGTAGATACGCAGTATTTT.

The V call is TRBV5-1, the J call TRBJ1-4; TRBD1 aligns across 7 bases. The CDR3 has 15 residues. V was clipped by 2 bases and J by 4 bases; unmatched bases: 5. Germline-derived CDR1 and CDR2 are SGHRS and YFSETQ. The DNA of the CDR3 is TGCGCCAGCAGCTTTGGACAGGTTGTTAATGAAAAACTGTTTTTT. This gives the protein CASSFGQVVNEKLFF.

This chain uses TRBV4-1 with TRBJ1-4, with D possibly TRBD1 on 6 matching bases. Trimming stripped 3 bases from V and 13 bases from J, with 12 bases between. This CDR3 is built from 12 residues. The germline V gene encodes CDR1 MGHRA and CDR2 YSYEKL. The chain's CDR3 is CASSHAGQPLFF. DNA for the CDR3: TGCGCCAGCAGCCACGCGGGACAACCACTGTTTTTT.

The chain employs TRBV5-1 and TRBJ2-7; 8 bases are shared with TRBD1. CDR3 length: 12 amino acids. The J segment lost 4 bases and the V segment lost 5 bases, leaving 2 bases of the junction unmatched. CDR1 SGHRS and CDR2 YFSETQ come from the germline V gene. CDR3 nucleotides: TGCGCCAGCAGTGGACAGGGTTACGAGCAGTACTTC. Its translation: CASSGQGYEQYF.

V and J are TRBV4-3 and TRBJ2-7; D is unresolved. The CDR3 sequence is 13 residues long. Trimming took off 0 bases at V and 6 bases at J, with 9 bases between the two ends. Germline V gives CDR1 LGHNA, CDR2 YSLEER. The CDR3 sequence is CASSQDSPLEQYF. CDR3 DNA: TGCGCCAGCAGCCAAGACAGCCCCCTCGAGCAGTACTTC.

The chain joins TRBV7-9 to TRBJ2-5; no reliable D call. The V gene lost 4 bases and the J gene lost 0 bases, with 3 bases spanning the gap. The CDR3 is 12 amino acids. Germline CDR1 is SEHNR and CDR2 is FQNEAQ (reference sequence). Written as DNA, the CDR3 is TGTGCCAGCAGCTGGGACCAAGAGACCCAGTACTTC. This gives the protein CASSWDQETQYF.

This sequence joins TRBV2 and TRBJ2-1; TRBD2 matches at 10 bases. Germline assignment: CDR1 SNHLY and CDR2 FYNNEI. The CDR3 is 16 amino acids. V shed 1 base, J shed 8 bases, and the junction held 8 bases outside the gene matches. The CDR3 DNA sequence: TGTGCCAGCAGTGAAGATGGGGCTAGCGGGAGCGATGAGCAGTTCTTC. Protein sequence: CASSEDGASGSDEQFF. The complete variable domain, with remaining parts taken from reference TRBV2 and TRBJ2-1, reads EPEVTQTPSHQVTQMGQEVILRCVPISNHLYFYWYRQILGQKVEFLVSFYNNEISEKSEIFDDQFSVERPDGSNFTLKIRSTKLEDSAMYFCASSEDGASGSDEQFFGPGTRLTVL.

This chain joins TRBV29-1 and TRBJ2-7; TRBD1 or TRBD2 may be the D gene (5 bases each). V was clipped by 4 bases and J by 4 bases, with 17 bases between them. CDR1 and CDR2 from the germline V gene are SQVTM and ANQGSEA. The CDR3 loop spans 14 amino acids. CDR3 coding DNA: TGCAGCGTTGGAGCAGGGAGAGGTTCTTACGAGCAGTACTTC. Protein: CSVGAGRGSYEQYF.

The table lists this clone with a count of one. This rearrangement joins TRBV27 to TRBJ2-7, with TRBD1 matching 8 bases. The length of the CDR3 is 14 residues. V was pared by 2 bases and J by 4 bases, with 4 bases of the junction left unmatched. Germline-derived CDR1 and CDR2 are MNHEY and SMNVEV (reference sequence). This CDR3 is CASSLGRGRYEQYF. In DNA form, the CDR3 reads TGTGCCAGCAGTTTAGGCAGGGGGCGTTACGAGCAGTACTTC.

The V and J genes are TRBV7-2 and TRBJ1-1, with D unclear. The V end was cut by 0 bases, the J end by 1 base, with 12 bases between. Germline CDR1 and CDR2: SGHTA and FQGNSA. The CDR3 spans 16 residues. The CDR3 sequence is CASSLAGGWRNTEAFF. For the CDR3, the DNA is TGTGCCAGCAGCTTAGCGGGCGGTTGGAGGAACACTGAAGCTTTCTTT.

Of note for this clone: Sequence at one end of the junction differs from germline and may be a read error. The V and J genes are TRBV5-1 and TRBJ2-5; TRBD1 or TRBD2 may be the D gene (5 bases each). The V gene's germline CDR1 is SGHRS and CDR2 YFSETQ. This CDR3 region has 15 residues. The CDR3 DNA reads TGCGCCAGCAGTTTGGCCGGGACGGCGCCGGAGACCCAGTACTTC. As protein: CASSLAGTAPETQYF.

The chain carries TRBV6-1 and TRBJ2-5; D could derive from TRBD1 or TRBD2 (6 bases each). Trimming removed 0 bases at V and 5 bases at J, with 10 bases between. This CDR3 has 14 amino acids. CDR1 MNHNS and CDR2 SASEGT come from the germline V gene. The CDR3 sequence is CASSEAGGGETQYF. CDR3 sequence (DNA): TGTGCCAGCAGTGAAGCTGGAGGGGGGGAGACCCAGTACTTC.

The chain combines TRBV5-4 with TRBJ2-7; 7 bases agree with TRBD2. Germline V lookup: CDR1 SGHNT, CDR2 YYREEE (reference sequence). V trimming: 9 bases; J trimming: 2 bases; junction bases outside the gene matches: 8. The CDR3 covers 13 residues. CDR3 sequence (DNA): TGTGCCACCCGGGGGGTCGAAACCTACGAGCAGTACTTC. It yields the protein CATRGVETYEQYF.

The chain couples TRBV2 to TRBJ1-1, with unresolved D. V lost 6 bases to trimming and J lost 3 bases, with 14 bases between them. Germline V gene data show CDR1 as SNHLY and CDR2 as FYNNEI. This CDR3 has 14 amino acids. The CDR3 DNA is TGTGCCAGCAGAATCACGGAACGTGACACTGAAGCTTTCTTT. It translates to CASRITERDTEAFF.

The count of this clone is one. The J gene is TRBJ2-2, the V gene TRBV28; no clear D. V dropped 3 bases and J dropped 1 base, with 3 bases sitting between them. CDR1 MDHEN and CDR2 SYDVKM come from the germline V gene. The CDR3 contains 13 residues. CDR3 coding DNA: TGTGCCAGCAGTTTTAAGAACACCGGGGAGCTGTTTTTT. Protein: CASSFKNTGELFF.

The V gene is TRBV4-3, the J gene TRBJ2-1; D is uncertain. The length of the CDR3 is 13 residues. Germline CDR1 reads LGHNA; CDR2 reads YSLEER. V lost 0 bases, J lost 9 bases, and 9 bases lay in between. CDR3 region: CASSQDQPLEQFF. CDR3 DNA: TGCGCCAGCAGCCAAGATCAGCCCCTTGAGCAGTTCTTC.

V and J are TRBV21-1 and TRBJ1-5; the D segment call TRBD1 is taken from the table without a DNA check. TRBV21-1 is a pseudogene segment. CDR3 length equals 15 residues. The CDR3 nucleotides read TGTGCCAGCTGCCGTAAAGGACAGTTCAATCAGCCCCAGCATTTT. Translation: CASCRKGQFNQPQHF.

The chain joins TRBV25-1 to TRBJ2-7; D might be TRBD1 or TRBD2, each matching 5 bases. Germline CDR1 is MGHDK and CDR2 is SYGVNS. CDR3 length equals 13 residues. The ends were cut back, 1 base at V and 4 bases at J, with 8 bases in the middle. CDR3 bases: TGTGCCAGCAGTGAATGGGACGGATACGAGCAGTACTTC. Its protein is CASSEWDGYEQYF.

The chain is built from TRBV5-4 and TRBJ1-3, with a weak D call TRBD1 (5 bases). This CDR3 contains 13 residues. CDR1 and CDR2 (germline): SGHNT, YYREEE (reference sequence). Trimming cost V 6 bases and J 3 bases, with 10 bases left between them. The CDR3 loop is CASTWGIGNTIYF. Here the CDR3 DNA reads TGTGCCAGCACCTGGGGCATTGGAAACACCATATATTTT.